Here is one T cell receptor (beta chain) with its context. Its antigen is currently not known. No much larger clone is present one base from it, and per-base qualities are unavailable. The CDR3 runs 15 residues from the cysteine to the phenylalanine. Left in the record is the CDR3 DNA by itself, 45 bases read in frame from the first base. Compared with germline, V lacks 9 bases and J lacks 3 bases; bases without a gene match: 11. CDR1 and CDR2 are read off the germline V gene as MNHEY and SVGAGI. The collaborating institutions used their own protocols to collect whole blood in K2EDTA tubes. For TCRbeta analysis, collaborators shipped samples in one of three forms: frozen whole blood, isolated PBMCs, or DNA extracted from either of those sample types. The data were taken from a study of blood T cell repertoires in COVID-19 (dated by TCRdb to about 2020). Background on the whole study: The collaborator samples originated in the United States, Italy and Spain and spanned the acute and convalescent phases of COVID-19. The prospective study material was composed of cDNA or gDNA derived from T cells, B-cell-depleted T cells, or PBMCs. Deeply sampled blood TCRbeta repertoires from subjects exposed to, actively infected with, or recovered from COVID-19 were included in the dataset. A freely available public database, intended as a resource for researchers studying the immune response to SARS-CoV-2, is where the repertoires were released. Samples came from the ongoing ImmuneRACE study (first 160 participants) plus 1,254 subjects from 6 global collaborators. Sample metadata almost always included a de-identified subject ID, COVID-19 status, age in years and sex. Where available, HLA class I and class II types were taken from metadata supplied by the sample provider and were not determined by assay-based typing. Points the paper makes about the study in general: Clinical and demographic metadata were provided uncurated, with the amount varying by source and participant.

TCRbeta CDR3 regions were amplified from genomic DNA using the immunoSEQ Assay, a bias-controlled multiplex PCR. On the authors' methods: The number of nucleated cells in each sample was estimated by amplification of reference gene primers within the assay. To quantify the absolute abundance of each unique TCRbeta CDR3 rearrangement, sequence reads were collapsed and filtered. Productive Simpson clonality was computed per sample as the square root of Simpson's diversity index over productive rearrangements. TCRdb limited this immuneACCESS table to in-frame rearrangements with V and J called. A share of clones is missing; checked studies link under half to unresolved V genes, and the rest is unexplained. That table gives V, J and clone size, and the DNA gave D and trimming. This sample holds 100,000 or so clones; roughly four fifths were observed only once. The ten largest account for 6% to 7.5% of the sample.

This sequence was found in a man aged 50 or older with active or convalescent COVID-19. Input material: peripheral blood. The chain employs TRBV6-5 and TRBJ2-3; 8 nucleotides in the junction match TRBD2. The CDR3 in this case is CASKVRGGLTDTQYF. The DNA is TGTGCCAGTAAAGTACGGGGGGGCCTAACAGATACGCAGTATTTT.